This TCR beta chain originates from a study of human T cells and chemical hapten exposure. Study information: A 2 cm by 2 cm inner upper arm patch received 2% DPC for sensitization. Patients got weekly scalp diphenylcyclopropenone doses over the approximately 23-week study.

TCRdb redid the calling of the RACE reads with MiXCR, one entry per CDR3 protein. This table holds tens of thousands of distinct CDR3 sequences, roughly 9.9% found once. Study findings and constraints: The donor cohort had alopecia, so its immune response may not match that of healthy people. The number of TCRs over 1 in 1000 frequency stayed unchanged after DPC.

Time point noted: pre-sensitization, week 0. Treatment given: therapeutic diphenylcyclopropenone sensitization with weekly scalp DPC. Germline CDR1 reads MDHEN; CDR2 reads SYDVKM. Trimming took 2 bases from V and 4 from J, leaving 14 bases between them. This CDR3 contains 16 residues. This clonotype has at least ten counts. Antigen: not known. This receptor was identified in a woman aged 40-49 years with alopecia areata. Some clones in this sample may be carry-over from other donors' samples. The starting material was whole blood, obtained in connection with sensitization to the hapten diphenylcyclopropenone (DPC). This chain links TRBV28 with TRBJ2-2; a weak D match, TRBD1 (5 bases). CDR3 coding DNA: TGTGCCAGCAGTTTAAGGTCAGGGTCCTTCACCGGGGAGCTGTTTTTT. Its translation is CASSLRSGSFTGELFF.